These 18 T cell receptor beta chains originate from one sample sequenced in a study of blood T cell repertoires in COVID-19. Produced via immunoSEQ multiplex PCR; TCRdb's table is partial and in-frame only. The sample consists of about 120,000 clones, approximately 82% of them appearing once. The specimen sequenced was peripheral blood. The origin of the receptors is an older man with active or convalescent COVID-19.

This clone appeared a single time. The chain combines TRBV2 with TRBJ2-1; D might be TRBD1 (5 bases). CDR1 and CDR2 (germline): SNHLY, FYNNEI. The V gene lost 4 bases and the J gene lost 8 bases, with 12 bases spanning the gap. The CDR3 is 13 residues long. The CDR3 bases are TGTGCCAGCAGTGTGGCAGGGTGGGATGAGCAGTTCTTC. As protein: CASSVAGWDEQFF.

The chain carries TRBV6-2 or TRBV6-3 and TRBJ1-6, with 8 positions matching TRBD1. CDR3 length: 19 amino acids. V lost 2 bases and J lost 0; bases outside the gene matches: 9. Germline-derived CDR1 and CDR2 are MNHEY and SVGEGT. CDR3 nucleotide sequence: TGTGCCAGCAGTTACCGACCGGGACAGGCGAGCTCCTATAATTCACCCCTCCACTTT. Its translation is CASSYRPGQASSYNSPLHF.

The chain combines TRBV19 with TRBJ1-5; D remains ambiguous. The CDR3 has 12 residues. The ends were cut back, 7 bases at V and 4 bases at J, with 8 bases in the middle. Germline lookup yields CDR1 LNHDA and CDR2 SQIVND (reference sequence). CDR3 in amino acids: CASTSGNQPQHF. The CDR3 DNA reads TGTGCCAGTACCTCCGGGAATCAGCCCCAGCATTTT.

The table lists this clone with a few counts. This rearrangement joins TRBV5-1 to TRBJ2-2; possibly TRBD1 for D (6 bases). The V end lost 9 bases, the J end lost 3 bases, and 12 bases lay between the germline ends. The length of the CDR3 is 13 residues. Germline CDR1 is SGHRS and CDR2 is YFSETQ. The CDR3 sequence: CATQTGDTGELFF. The CDR3 DNA sequence: TGCGCCACCCAGACAGGAGACACCGGGGAGCTGTTTTTT.

This rearrangement joins TRBV7-3 to TRBJ2-3; 9 nucleotides line up with TRBD1. CDR3 size: 12 residues. Trimming took 3 bases from V and 10 from J; bases not matched to a gene: 2. The germline V gene has CDR1 SGHTA and CDR2 FQGTGA. The CDR3 nucleotides read TGTGCCAGCAGCTTTGGGACAGGGTCGCAGTATTTT. This codes for CASSFGTGSQYF.

The chain employs TRBV19 and TRBJ2-3, with D possibly matching TRBD2 (6 bases). V gave up 6 bases and J gave up 4 bases, with 17 bases separating them. The germline gives CDR1 LNHDA, CDR2 SQIVND (reference sequence). The CDR3 totals 15 residues. As DNA, the CDR3 is TGTGCCAGTAGACCAGCACCGGGACTCTCAGATACGCAGTATTTT. It codes for CASRPAPGLSDTQYF.

CDR3 residues: CASSSPGHSNQPQHF. The CDR3 coding sequence is TGTGCCAGCTCATCCCCGGGACATAGCAATCAGCCCCAGCATTTT. The genes are TRBV18 and TRBJ1-5; a possible D gene is TRBD1 (6 bases). This CDR3 spans 15 amino acids. The germline gives CDR1 KGHSH, CDR2 LQKENI. Trimming left V 5 bases short and J 0 bases short, with 11 bases between.

On this clone itself: The same CDR3 arises from other DNA sequences in this sample as well. The chain combines TRBV12-3 or TRBV12-4 with TRBJ1-2; D is ambiguous. V dropped 1 base and J dropped 4 bases, with 7 bases sitting between them. The CDR3 is made up of 13 amino acids. CDR3 DNA sequence: TGTGCCAGCAGTTTAGGCGCAGGCTATGGCTACACCTTC. Translated, it gives CASSLGAGYGYTF.

The chain employs TRBV5-1 and TRBJ1-1; D is uncertain. The ends were cut back, 0 bases at V and 1 base at J, with 7 bases in the middle. This CDR3 is 14 amino acids long. Per germline, CDR1 SGHRS and CDR2 YFSETQ. The CDR3 DNA is TGCGCCAGCAGCTTGGCGGGAACGAACACTGAAGCTTTCTTT. Translating gives CASSLAGTNTEAFF.

This chain links TRBV12-5 with TRBJ2-1; 9 bases map to TRBD2. The germline V gene encodes CDR1 LGHNT and CDR2 FRNRAP. J was trimmed by 8 bases and V by 6 bases; bases with no gene match: 8. This CDR3 is built from 14 residues. CDR3 sequence: CASGLSSGIDEQFF. In DNA, the CDR3 is TGTGCTAGTGGCCTATCTAGCGGGATAGATGAGCAGTTCTTC.

This clone occurred once. The chain uses TRBV5-1 and TRBJ2-5; 12 nucleotides line up with TRBD1. The V gene's germline CDR1 is SGHRS and CDR2 YFSETQ. V lost 4 bases to trimming and J lost 4 bases; unmatched junction nucleotides: 5. The CDR3 is 15 residues long. CDR3 DNA sequence: TGCGCCAGCAGCAGCCGGGACAGGGGGCGAGAGACCCAGTACTTC. Its translation is CASSSRDRGRETQYF.

This chain joins TRBV4-1 and TRBJ2-2, with 8 bases matching TRBD2. V dropped 1 base and J dropped 4; count of bases not matched to a gene: 5. Germline V gives CDR1 MGHRA, CDR2 YSYEKL. The CDR3 covers 16 residues. CDR3 residues: CASSQVPGLGTGELFF. The CDR3 DNA follows: TGCGCCAGCAGCCAAGTACCGGGACTAGGCACCGGGGAGCTGTTTTTT.

This clone was observed a handful of times. The rearrangement joins TRBV28 to TRBJ1-4; tentative D call: TRBD1 (5 bases). The CDR3 runs 15 residues. The V end was cut by 5 bases, the J end by 8 bases, with 18 bases between. Germline CDR1 reads MDHEN; CDR2 reads SYDVKM. This CDR3 reads CASSPSGRGGEKLFF. Here the CDR3 DNA reads TGTGCCAGCAGTCCCTCTGGGAGGGGAGGAGAAAAACTGTTTTTT.

The chain is built from TRBV10-3 and TRBJ1-6, with a possible D match to TRBD1 (6 bases). The CDR3 length is 13 residues. V lost 6 bases and J 8 bases, leaving 11 bases between the germline ends. The germline V gene has CDR1 ENHRY and CDR2 SYGVKD. The CDR3 here is CAIRDRGDSPLHF. The CDR3 bases are TGTGCCATCAGGGACAGAGGAGATTCACCCCTCCACTTT.

CDR3 in amino acids: CASSYSAGSQPQHF. DNA of the CDR3: TGTGCCAGCAGTTACTCCGCTGGGAGTCAGCCCCAGCATTTT. The chain recombines TRBV6-5 with TRBJ1-5, with D uncertain. In germline, CDR1 is MNHEY, CDR2 SVGAGI. V dropped 0 bases and J dropped 6 bases, with 9 bases sitting between them. The CDR3 runs 14 residues.

The chain carries TRBV11-3 and TRBJ2-7, with a weak D call TRBD1 (5 bases). This CDR3 comprises 13 residues. The germline V and J ends were trimmed by 4 bases and 5 bases, with 12 bases remaining between them. Germline CDR1 reads SGHNT; CDR2 reads YENEEA. DNA of the CDR3: TGTGCCAGCAGCTCAGGCAGGGCCAACGAGCAGTACTTC. Translation gives CASSSGRANEQYF.

This clone was counted between two and nine times. The rearrangement joins TRBV4-3 to TRBJ1-2; D call uncertain. Germline CDR1 and CDR2: LGHNA and YSLEER. This CDR3 is built from 14 residues. Trimming took off 3 bases at V and 8 bases at J, with 16 bases between the two ends. CDR3 nucleotide sequence: TGCGCCAGCAGCCAGCTCTTAGGACCGGGGGGCTACACCTTC. Protein sequence: CASSQLLGPGGYTF.

The gene calls are TRBV19 and TRBJ2-7, with TRBD2 matching over 9 bases. The CDR3 has 17 residues. The J segment lost 5 bases and the V segment lost 5 bases, leaving 16 bases of the junction unmatched. Germline assignment: CDR1 LNHDA and CDR2 SQIVND (reference sequence). CDR3 sequence (DNA): TGTGCCAGTAGTGTGATAAAACAGGCTAGCGGGGCCAACGAGCAGTACTTC. It encodes CASSVIKQASGANEQYF.